Listed below are T cell receptor beta chains from one sample, sequenced in a study of blood T cells in healthy people across ages. One entry per CDR3 protein results from TCRdb running MiXCR on the 5' RACE reads. The sample holds roughly 1.5 million distinct CDR3 sequences, approximately 42% seen once. The sample taken for sequencing was blood. The receptors stem from a young woman in good health. The CDR3 runs from the conserved cysteine through the conserved F or W. The D gene is left open where the match is weak. Expanded clones are given a class, and other clones once, few, many or no size at all.

size: NA
D: TRBD1
J: TRBJ1-5
V: TRBV25-1
CDR3: CASRGQGEQPQHF
DNA: TGTGCCAGCAGGGGACAGGGTGAACAGCCCCAGCATTTT

size: few
D: NA
J: TRBJ2-3
V: TRBV9
CDR3: CASSVAGGSTDTQYF
DNA: TGTGCCAGCAGCGTAGCGGGCGGAAGCACAGATACGCAGTATTTT

size: once
D: TRBD2
J: TRBJ2-1
V: TRBV11-2
CDR3: CAGRPGLAIYNGQFF
DNA: TGTGCCGGCAGACCGGGACTAGCGATATACAATGGGCAGTTCTTC

size: NA
D: NA
J: TRBJ2-1
V: TRBV5-1
CDR3: CASSLTGPKSYNEQFF
DNA: TGCGCCAGCAGCCTCACAGGGCCGAAATCCTACAATGAGCAGTTCTTC

size: NA
D: NA
J: TRBJ1-1
V: TRBV7-9
CDR3: CASSSSWRTENTEAFF
DNA: TGTGCCAGCAGCTCGAGCTGGCGGACGGAGAACACTGAAGCTTTCTTT

size: few
D: TRBD1
J: TRBJ1-4
V: TRBV6-6
CDR3: CASTLGTGSEKLFF
DNA: TGTGCCAGCACCCTTGGGACAGGGAGTGAAAAACTGTTTTTT

size: NA
D: NA
J: TRBJ2-7
V: TRBV29-1
CDR3: CSALTHSSYEQYF
DNA: TGCAGCGCCCTTACACACAGCTCCTACGAGCAGTACTTC

size: NA
D: TRBD1
J: TRBJ1-5
V: TRBV30
CDR3: CAWSLWGQGVSQPQHF
DNA: TGTGCCTGGAGTCTTTGGGGACAGGGGGTTTCTCAGCCCCAGCATTTT

size: few
D: TRBD2
J: TRBJ2-7
V: TRBV28
CDR3: CASSTPWRGDSYEQYF
DNA: TGTGCCAGCAGCACTCCCTGGCGGGGGGACTCCTACGAGCAGTACTTC

size: NA
D: NA
J: TRBJ1-5
V: TRBV28
CDR3: CASSGDQPQHF
DNA: TGTGCCAGCAGTGGGGATCAGCCCCAGCATTTT

size: NA
D: TRBD2
J: TRBJ2-1
V: TRBV7-6
CDR3: CASSNGPPSSGKNEQFF
DNA: TGTGCCAGCAGCAACGGCCCCCCCTCTAGCGGGAAGAATGAGCAGTTCTTC

size: few
D: TRBD2
J: TRBJ2-5
V: TRBV7-2
CDR3: CASSPRLAGEVTQYF
DNA: TGTGCCAGCAGCCCAAGACTAGCGGGGGAAGTGACCCAGTACTTC

size: NA
D: NA
J: TRBJ1-2
V: TRBV12-3/TRBV12-4
CDR3: CASSARQQNYGYTF
DNA: TGTGCCAGCAGTGCCCGACAGCAGAACTATGGCTACACCTTC

size: many
D: NA
J: TRBJ2-3
V: TRBV6-5
CDR3: CASSYWDSTDTQYF
DNA: TGTGCCAGCAGTTATTGGGACAGCACAGATACGCAGTATTTT

size: few
D: NA
J: TRBJ1-4
V: TRBV29-1
CDR3: CSVWTNGEKLFF
DNA: TGCAGCGTTTGGACGAACGGAGAAAAACTGTTTTTT

size: NA
D: NA
J: TRBJ2-3
V: TRBV9
CDR3: CASSPQGFALDTQYF
DNA: TGTGCCAGCAGCCCGCAGGGCTTCGCGCTAGATACGCAGTATTTT